This T cell receptor (beta chain) was sequenced for a study of response to subunit inactivated influenza vaccine. On this clonotype: Its cognate antigen is unknown.

MiXCR, run by TCRdb on the RT-PCR reads, gives a single entry per CDR3 protein. The table includes 650,000 to 800,000 distinct CDR3 sequences, roughly 18% detected once. Whole-study results and caveats: The study's authors posited that every seasonal influenza vaccination enlists few new T cells.

The CDR3 sequence is 16 residues long. Germline CDR1 LNHNV, CDR2 YYDKDF (reference sequence). V shed 3 bases and J 4 bases; nucleotides not matched to a gene: 9. The source material was PBMCs from blood, sampled 4 to 6 days after vaccination. The V call is TRBV15, the J call TRBJ2-5; 9 bases map to TRBD1. The source of this sequence is a man aged 50-59 years who received an inactivated influenza vaccine. CDR3 loop: CATSSPGTGLRETQYF. Here the CDR3 DNA reads TGTGCCACCAGCAGTCCCGGGACAGGGTTGAGAGAGACCCAGTACTTC.